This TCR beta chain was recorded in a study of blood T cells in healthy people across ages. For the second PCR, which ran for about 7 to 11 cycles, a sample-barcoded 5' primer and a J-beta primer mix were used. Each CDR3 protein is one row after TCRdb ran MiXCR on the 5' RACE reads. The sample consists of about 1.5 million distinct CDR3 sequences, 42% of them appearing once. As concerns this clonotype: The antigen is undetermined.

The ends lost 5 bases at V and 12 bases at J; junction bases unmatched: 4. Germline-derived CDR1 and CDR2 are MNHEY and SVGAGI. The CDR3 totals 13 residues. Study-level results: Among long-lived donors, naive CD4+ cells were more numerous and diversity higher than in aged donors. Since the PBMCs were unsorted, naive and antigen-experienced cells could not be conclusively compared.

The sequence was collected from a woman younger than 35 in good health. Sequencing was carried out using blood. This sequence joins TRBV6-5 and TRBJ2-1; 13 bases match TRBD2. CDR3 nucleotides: TGTGCCAGCAGTAGACTAGCGGGGGGACGGCAGTTCTTC. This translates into CASSRLAGGRQFF.